Ten or more counts support the clone carrying this T cell receptor beta chain. Antigen unknown. TCRdb re-called the multiplex PCR reads with MiXCR, one entry per CDR3 protein. The sample has about 230,000 distinct CDR3 sequences; approximately 29% are singletons. The germline V gene encodes CDR1 DFQATT and CDR2 SNEGSKA (reference sequence). The CDR3 extends over 12 amino acids. V was pared by 6 bases and J by 8 bases, with 6 bases of the junction left unmatched. These data originate in a study of breast tumors, draining lymph nodes, adjacent tissues. Findings of the study overall: Tumor TCR diversity was below lymph nodes but above nontumor tissue.

Samples came from axillary lymph nodes draining the breast cancer. The sequencing sample was made of axillary lymph node tissue. The clonotype was recovered from a female donor with breast cancer. Some clones in this sample may be carry-over from other donors' samples. The chain uses TRBV20-1 and TRBJ1-2; 10 bases agree with TRBD1. CDR3 in amino acids: CSAQTGGLGYTF. CDR3 sequence (DNA): TGCAGTGCGCAGACAGGGGGCTTGGGCTACACCTTC.